Listed below are T cell receptor beta chains from one sample, sequenced in a study of cytomegalovirus exposure and HLA in healthy donors. Data came from immunoSEQ multiplex PCR; TCRdb stores just in-frame clones and leaves some out. This repertoire includes around 50,000 clones. Sequences were obtained from PBMCs. These receptors came from a female donor in good health and CMV-seronegative. Each CDR3 is given with its conserved first and last residue. Each record gives: CDR3 DNA, CDR3 protein, J gene, D gene, V gene. A D gene is named only where the DNA matches it firmly.

TGCGCCAGCAGCTCTGGACAGGGTCACACTGAAGCTTTCTTT,CASSSGQGHTEAFF,TRBJ1-1,TRBD1,TRBV5-1
TGTGCCAGCAGTTTGTCGGGACAGGGGAATGAAAAACTGTTTTTT,CASSLSGQGNEKLFF,TRBJ1-4,TRBD1,TRBV27
TGTGCCAGCAGCTTAACCGGGACTAGGAACGAGCAGTACTTC,CASSLTGTRNEQYF,TRBJ2-7,TRBD2,TRBV9
TGTGCCTGGAGTCCCCGAAGAGCAGGGGAGCTGTTTTTT,CAWSPRRAGELFF,TRBJ2-2,.,TRBV30
TGCAGCGTTCGAGCGGGGGCGACAGATACGCAGTATTTT,CSVRAGATDTQYF,TRBJ2-3,TRBD2,TRBV29-1
TGCGCCAGCAGCTTGGTCCAGGGGGTTGGGAACACTGAAGCTTTCTTT,CASSLVQGVGNTEAFF,TRBJ1-1,TRBD1,TRBV5-1
TGTGCCAGCAGTTTAGGAGCCAGCGCCTATGCTTACACTGAAGCTTTCTTT,CASSLGASAYAYTEAFF,TRBJ1-1,.,TRBV28
TGTGCCAGCAGAAGACTCCTCAACAACTATGGCTACACCTTC,CASRRLLNNYGYTF,TRBJ1-2,.,TRBV6-5
TGTGCCAGCAGCTTAGGGGGTCCGGGACTGGGCTACGAGCAGTACTTC,CASSLGGPGLGYEQYF,TRBJ2-7,.,TRBV7-2
TGCGCCAGCAGCCAAGATCCTATAGTAACGCGGGACGGTCGCCGCGAGCAGTACTTC,CASSQDPIVTRDGRREQYF,TRBJ2-7,.,TRBV4-1
TGTGCTAGTAGGGTCGGACAGCCTCACACTGAAGCTTTCTTT,CASRVGQPHTEAFF,TRBJ1-1,.,TRBV12-5
TGTGCTAGTGGTTTGCCCCCCCTTTATGAAGCTTTCTTT,CASGLPPLYEAFF,TRBJ1-1,.,TRBV12-5
TGTGCCAGCACTAGCGGGGGGACTAGCTCCTACAATGAGCAGTTCTTC,CASTSGGTSSYNEQFF,TRBJ2-1,TRBD2,TRBV28
TGTGCCAGCTCACCAGGGGCAGAAGAGACCCAGTACTTC,CASSPGAEETQYF,TRBJ2-5,.,TRBV18
TGCGCCAGCAGCTTGGGCCCTTCCCTAGACGAGCAGTACTTC,CASSLGPSLDEQYF,TRBJ2-7,.,TRBV5-1
TGTGCCTGGAGTAAACGGGGGGCCAGTGAAGCTTTCTTT,CAWSKRGASEAFF,TRBJ1-1,.,TRBV30
TGTGCCAGCTCCCGGACAGGCCTAGCCTACGAGCAGTACTTC,CASSRTGLAYEQYF,TRBJ2-7,TRBD1,TRBV18
TGCGCCAGCAGCCTAACAGGGAGTTCCCACGAGCAGTACTTC,CASSLTGSSHEQYF,TRBJ2-7,.,TRBV4-1
TGTGCCAGTAGTATAATGGGACAGCCTGGAAACACCATATATTTT,CASSIMGQPGNTIYF,TRBJ1-3,TRBD1,TRBV19
TGTGCCAGTAGTGACAGGGGGCAACAGCCCCAGCATTTT,CASSDRGQQPQHF,TRBJ1-5,TRBD1,TRBV19
TGTGCCACCAAGAAAGCTGTAAATTTTCCTTACGAGCAGTACTTC,CATKKAVNFPYEQYF,TRBJ2-7,.,TRBV6-5
TGTGCCAGCAGCCTGGGACAGGGAGGCTACGAGCAGTACTTC,CASSLGQGGYEQYF,TRBJ2-7,TRBD1,TRBV28
TGTGCCAGCAGCTCGTGGGGGCCCCCAGAAGCTTTCTTT,CASSSWGPPEAFF,TRBJ1-1,.,TRBV7-2
TGTGCCTGGAGTACAACGGGGGACCGTGAAGCTTTCTTT,CAWSTTGDREAFF,TRBJ1-1,.,TRBV30
TGTGCCAGCACCCCGGGACAGGGGGGACGGGGTACGCAGTATTTT,CASTPGQGGRGTQYF,TRBJ2-3,TRBD1,TRBV28
TGCGCCAGCAGCTTGGAATATCGGGACAGGGCCCTCTACAATGAGCAGTTCTTC,CASSLEYRDRALYNEQFF,TRBJ2-1,TRBD1,TRBV5-1
TGTGCCAGCAGCCAAGTCGACGGGAGGAGGTTCTTC,CASSQVDGRRFF,TRBJ2-1,TRBD2,TRBV4-2
TGCGCCAGCAGCTTGGACAGCCGTCAAAGCTCTGGAAACACCATATATTTT,CASSLDSRQSSGNTIYF,TRBJ1-3,.,TRBV5-1
TGTGCCAGCAGCGTTCTAGCCCGGCACACAGATACGCAGTATTTT,CASSVLARHTDTQYF,TRBJ2-3,.,TRBV9
TGTGCCAGCAGCGTATCACAGGGGGCAGGAGAGACCCAGTACTTC,CASSVSQGAGETQYF,TRBJ2-5,TRBD1,TRBV11-3
TGTGCCAGCCGATTAGCGGGGGGGTACAATGAGCAGTTCTTC,CASRLAGGYNEQFF,TRBJ2-1,TRBD2,TRBV7-2
TGTGCCAGCAGCACAGGGGGCCGGAACACTGAAGCTTTCTTT,CASSTGGRNTEAFF,TRBJ1-1,TRBD1,TRBV27
TGTGCCAGTAGTATAGTAGGGCAGGGAAGGGTCGAGCAGTACTTC,CASSIVGQGRVEQYF,TRBJ2-7,.,TRBV19
TGTGCCAGCAGCCGTACCCCCCGCAGGCTATACTACGAGCAGTACTTC,CASSRTPRRLYYEQYF,TRBJ2-7,.,TRBV5-4
TGTGCCAGCAGCCCGGGACAGGGGTTTCATGGCTACACCTTC,CASSPGQGFHGYTF,TRBJ1-2,TRBD1,TRBV5-4
TGTGCCAGCAGTTACTCGGAGGTTAATGGAAACACCATATATTTT,CASSYSEVNGNTIYF,TRBJ1-3,.,TRBV6-5
TGTGCCAGCAGTGAAGTGGGGGCGAGATATGGCTACACCTTC,CASSEVGARYGYTF,TRBJ1-2,.,TRBV6-1
TGTGCCAGCTCACCAAGTCTAGCGGGAGAGACCCAGTACTTC,CASSPSLAGETQYF,TRBJ2-5,TRBD2,TRBV18
TGTGCCAGCAGTTACGGTCAGGTCTATGGCTACACCTTC,CASSYGQVYGYTF,TRBJ1-2,.,TRBV6-5
TGTGCCACCAGCAGAGATCGAGTCTCCTACGAGCAGTACTTC,CATSRDRVSYEQYF,TRBJ2-7,.,TRBV15
TGTGCCAGCAGACCGGCCGGGGCTAGCGTCTCCTACGAGCAGTACTTC,CASRPAGASVSYEQYF,TRBJ2-7,.,TRBV4-2
TGTGCCAGTAGTATGGCGGGAGATTGGGCGGATGAGCAGTTCTTC,CASSMAGDWADEQFF,TRBJ2-1,TRBD2,TRBV19
TGTGCCAGCTTCACCTCATTAGGGGCTGGAAACACCATATATTTT,CASFTSLGAGNTIYF,TRBJ1-3,.,TRBV18
TGCGCCAGCAGTTTCGGGACTTCCTCCGAGCAGTACTTC,CASSFGTSSEQYF,TRBJ2-7,.,TRBV5-1
TGTGCCAGCAGGGGGACAGTCTACAATGAGCAGTTCTTC,CASRGTVYNEQFF,TRBJ2-1,TRBD1,TRBV27
TGCAGCGTCTCGGACTCCGCCTACAATGAGCAGTTCTTC,CSVSDSAYNEQFF,TRBJ2-1,.,TRBV29-1
TGTGCCAGCAGTCCACGGGACAATAACTATGGCTACACCTTC,CASSPRDNNYGYTF,TRBJ1-2,.,TRBV27
TGTGCCAGCAGCTACCTAGGGGTGTGGGGCACAGATACGCAGTATTTT,CASSYLGVWGTDTQYF,TRBJ2-3,.,TRBV5-6
TGTGCCAGCAGCCGCCTCGGACAGGGTACCGGGGAGCTGTTTTTT,CASSRLGQGTGELFF,TRBJ2-2,TRBD1,TRBV7-6
TGTGCCAGCAGCTTACTAGGGACTAGCTCCTACAATGAGCAGTTCTTC,CASSLLGTSSYNEQFF,TRBJ2-1,TRBD2,TRBV11-1
TGTGCCAGCAGCTTAGGGCTCAGGCTAGCGGGGGTCTACGAGCAGTACTTC,CASSLGLRLAGVYEQYF,TRBJ2-7,TRBD2,TRBV7-8
TGTGCCAGCAGTTACCCGACACGCGGGGGCGGTTACGAGCAGTACTTC,CASSYPTRGGGYEQYF,TRBJ2-7,.,TRBV6-5
TGTGCCAGCAGCTTAGGGGCAGGAAGAGCCTATGGCTACACCTTC,CASSLGAGRAYGYTF,TRBJ1-2,.,TRBV7-2
TGCGCCAGCAGCCAGGGGACGGTGCTAGAGACCCAGTACTTC,CASSQGTVLETQYF,TRBJ2-5,.,TRBV5-1